These 15 T cell receptor beta chains share one sample of origin, sequenced in a study of cytomegalovirus exposure and HLA in healthy donors. The study ran its PCR with 60 Vbeta and 13 Jbeta primers. Clones were read by immunoSEQ multiplex PCR, and TCRdb kept only the in-frame ones, dropping some. This repertoire includes 55,000 to 85,000 clones. Specimen: PBMCs. These receptors all stem from a female donor in good health and CMV-seropositive.

The rearrangement joins TRBV18 to TRBJ2-1, with D unresolved. Germline CDR1 KGHSH, CDR2 LQKENI. The CDR3 loop spans 13 amino acids. The germline V and J ends were trimmed by 6 bases and 10 bases, with 16 bases remaining between them. CDR3 sequence: CASSPDRPGEQFF. The CDR3 DNA reads TGTGCCAGCTCTCCAGACCGGCCCGGGGAGCAGTTCTTC.

V usage is TRBV9 and J usage is TRBJ2-1, with 7 bases identical to TRBD2. With V trimmed by 4 bases and J by 4 bases, 8 bases remained unmatched. Looked up from germline, CDR1 is SGDLS and CDR2 is YYNGEE. The CDR3 is made up of 15 amino acids. The CDR3 spells CASSRAGVAYNEQFF. The CDR3 nucleotides read TGTGCCAGCAGCCGCGCGGGAGTAGCTTACAATGAGCAGTTCTTC.

J is TRBJ1-5 and V is TRBV7-9; D is uncertain. Deletions cut 5 bases from V and 0 bases from J, with 11 bases between. The CDR3 runs to 15 residues. Germline-derived CDR1 and CDR2 are SEHNR and FQNEAQ (reference sequence). The CDR3 DNA reads TGTGCCAGCAGCCCAGGAACCTATAGCAATCAGCCCCAGCATTTT. The encoded protein is CASSPGTYSNQPQHF.

The chain has TRBV28 and TRBJ1-1; 11 bases fit TRBD1. J lost 2 bases, V lost 8 bases, and 7 bases had no gene match. The CDR3 sequence is 15 residues long. CDR1 and CDR2 (germline): MDHEN, SYDVKM. CDR3 sequence (DNA): TGTGCCAGCGTCGGGACAGGGGGACCTAACACTGAAGCTTTCTTT. Protein product: CASVGTGGPNTEAFF.

The chain uses TRBV6-1 and TRBJ2-2; D gene unclear. The ends were cut back, 7 bases at V and 5 bases at J, with 14 bases in the middle. Germline-derived CDR1 and CDR2 are MNHNS and SASEGT. This CDR3 has 14 amino acids. CDR3 DNA: TGTGCCAGCACCCGATTAGCCCAGACCGGGGAGCTGTTTTTT. Its translation is CASTRLAQTGELFF.

V usage is TRBV9 and J usage is TRBJ1-1; maybe TRBD1 (5 bases). Germline CDR1 is SGDLS and CDR2 is YYNGEE. This CDR3 is 15 amino acids long. Trimming pared 0 bases from V and 2 bases from J, leaving 11 bases between. DNA for the CDR3: TGTGCCAGCAGCGTAGGCCAGCAGGGAAACACTGAAGCTTTCTTT. Its translation: CASSVGQQGNTEAFF.

The rearrangement joins TRBV15 to TRBJ2-7, with a weak D call TRBD1 (6 bases). The CDR3 is 17 residues long. Germline V CDR1 and CDR2: LNHNV, YYDKDF (reference sequence). V dropped 0 bases and J dropped 2 bases, with 17 bases sitting between them. The CDR3 is CATSRDRGLHQPYEQYF. CDR3 coding DNA: TGTGCCACCAGCAGAGACAGGGGCCTCCATCAACCCTACGAGCAGTACTTC.

The chain joins TRBV15 to TRBJ2-5, with 9 bases lining up with TRBD1. CDR1 and CDR2 from the germline V gene are LNHNV and YYDKDF (reference sequence). J gave up 5 bases and V 0 bases, and 10 bases lay outside the gene matches. CDR3 length equals 17 residues. CDR3 nucleotides: TGTGCCACCAGCAGAGATCGCGGGACAGGGATCCTGGAGACCCAGTACTTC. Translated: CATSRDRGTGILETQYF.

J is TRBJ1-4 and V is TRBV28; D is uncertain. Deletions cut 5 bases from V and 5 bases from J, with 12 bases between. Germline V gives CDR1 MDHEN, CDR2 SYDVKM. This CDR3 has 14 amino acids. The CDR3 loop is CASSHQFRNEKLFF. The CDR3 DNA reads TGTGCCAGCAGTCACCAGTTCAGGAATGAAAAACTGTTTTTT.

The chain couples TRBV9 to TRBJ1-2, with 8 bases aligning to TRBD1. Germline CDR1 and CDR2: SGDLS and YYNGEE. V trimming: 3 bases; J trimming: 10 bases; junction bases outside the gene matches: 8. CDR3 length: 13 residues. The CDR3 here is CASSERTGLDYTF. The CDR3 DNA sequence: TGTGCCAGCAGCGAGAGGACAGGGCTGGACTACACCTTC. The whole variable domain, filled in from reference TRBV9 and TRBJ1-2, reads DSGVTQTPKHLITATGQRVTLRCSPRSGDLSVYWYQQSLDQGLQFLIQYYNGEERAKGNILERFSAQQFPDLHSELNLSSLELGDSALYFCASSERTGLDYTFGSGTRLTVV.

V is TRBV5-1 and J is TRBJ2-3; TRBD2 matches at 14 bases. CDR3 length equals 20 residues. CDR1 SGHRS and CDR2 YFSETQ come from the germline V gene. J lost 2 bases, V lost 2 bases, and 13 bases had no gene match. As DNA, the CDR3 is TGCGCCAGCAGCTTTACGGGACTAGCGGGAGCCCTCGCACTCACAGATACGCAGTATTTT. This sequence encodes CASSFTGLAGALALTDTQYF.

The chain carries TRBV18 and TRBJ1-1; D may be TRBD1 (5 bases). Germline CDR1 and CDR2: KGHSH and LQKENI. Trimming cost V 0 bases and J 2 bases, with 13 bases left between them. CDR3 length equals 16 residues. In DNA form, the CDR3 reads TGTGCCAGCTCACCACCAGGGCAGGGCACAAACACTGAAGCTTTCTTT. Residues: CASSPPGQGTNTEAFF.

The chain recombines TRBV4-1 with TRBJ1-1; D may be TRBD1 (6 bases). From germline, CDR1 is MGHRA and CDR2 YSYEKL. Trimming cost V 1 base and J 3 bases, with 15 bases left between them. There are 16 residues in the CDR3. The CDR3, as DNA: TGCGCCAGCAGCCAAGGTCGGGGGGCGAGGGACACTGAAGCTTTCTTT. This gives the protein CASSQGRGARDTEAFF.

V usage is TRBV5-1 and J usage is TRBJ2-2; TRBD1 aligns across 7 bases. This CDR3 contains 15 residues. In germline, CDR1 is SGHRS, CDR2 YFSETQ. The trim removed 3 bases at V and 4 bases at J, leaving 6 bases unmatched. The chain's CDR3 is CASSSGGTITGELFF. The CDR3 DNA reads as TGCGCCAGCAGCTCAGGGGGAACGATCACCGGGGAGCTGTTTTTT.

This rearrangement joins TRBV19 to TRBJ2-7, with a possible D match to TRBD1 (6 bases). CDR1 and CDR2 from the germline V gene are LNHDA and SQIVND (reference sequence). The CDR3 runs to 17 residues. V lost 4 bases, J lost 4 bases, and 23 bases lay in between. CDR3 sequence (DNA): TGTGCCAGTAGTAAGGGACCCTGGGCTACAGGGCCATACGAGCAGTACTTC. Translating gives CASSKGPWATGPYEQYF.